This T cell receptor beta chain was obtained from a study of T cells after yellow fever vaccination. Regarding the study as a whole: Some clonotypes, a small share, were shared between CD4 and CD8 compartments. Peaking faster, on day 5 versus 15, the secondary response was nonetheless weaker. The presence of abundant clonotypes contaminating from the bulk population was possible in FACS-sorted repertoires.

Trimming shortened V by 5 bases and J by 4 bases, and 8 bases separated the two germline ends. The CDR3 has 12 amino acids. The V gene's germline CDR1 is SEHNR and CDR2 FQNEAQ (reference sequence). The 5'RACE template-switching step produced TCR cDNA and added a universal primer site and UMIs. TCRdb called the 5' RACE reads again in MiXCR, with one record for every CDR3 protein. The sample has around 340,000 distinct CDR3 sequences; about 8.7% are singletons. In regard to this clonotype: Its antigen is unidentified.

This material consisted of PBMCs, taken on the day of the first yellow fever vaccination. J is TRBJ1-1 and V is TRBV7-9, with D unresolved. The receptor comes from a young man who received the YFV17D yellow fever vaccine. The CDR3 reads CASSPSLTEAFF. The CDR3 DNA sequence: TGTGCCAGCAGCCCCAGCCTCACTGAAGCTTTCTTT.